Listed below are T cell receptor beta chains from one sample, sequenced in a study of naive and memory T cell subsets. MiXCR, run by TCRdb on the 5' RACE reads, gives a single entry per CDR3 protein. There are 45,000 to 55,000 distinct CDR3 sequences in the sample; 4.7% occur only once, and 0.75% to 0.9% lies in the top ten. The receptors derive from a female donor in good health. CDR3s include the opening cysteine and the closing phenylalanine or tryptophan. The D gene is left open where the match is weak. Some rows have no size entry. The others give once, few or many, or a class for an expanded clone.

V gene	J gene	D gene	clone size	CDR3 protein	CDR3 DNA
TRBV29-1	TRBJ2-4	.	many	CSVEEGNKNIQYF	TGCAGCGTTGAAGAGGGCAACAAAAACATTCAGTACTTC
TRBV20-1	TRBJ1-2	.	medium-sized	CSANLQVDGYTF	TGCAGCGCAAATTTACAGGTCGACGGCTACACCTTC
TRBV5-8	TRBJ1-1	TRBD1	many	CASSKGQGITNTEAFF	TGTGCCAGCAGCAAGGGACAGGGGATTACGAACACTGAAGCTTTCTTT
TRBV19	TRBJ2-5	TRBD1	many	CASSAQGGETQYF	TGTGCCAGTAGTGCACAGGGGGGAGAGACCCAGTACTTC
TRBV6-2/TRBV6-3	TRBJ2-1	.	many	CASSYNTNEQFF	TGTGCCAGCAGTTACAACACGAATGAGCAGTTCTTC
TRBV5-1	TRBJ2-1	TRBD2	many	CASGLGGTNTYNEQFF	TGCGCCAGCGGATTGGGGGGGACGAACACCTACAATGAGCAGTTCTTC
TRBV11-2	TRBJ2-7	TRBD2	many	CASSLIGTSYDEQYF	TGTGCCAGCAGCTTGATCGGGACTAGCTACGACGAGCAGTACTTC
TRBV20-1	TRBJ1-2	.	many	CSARDPTQDYGYTF	TGCAGTGCTAGAGATCCGACTCAGGACTATGGCTACACCTTC
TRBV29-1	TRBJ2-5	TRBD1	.	CSVSTARTGWETQYF	TGCAGCGTCTCAACGGCCAGGACAGGGTGGGAGACCCAGTACTTC
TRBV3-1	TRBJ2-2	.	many	CASSQAGPGTGELFF	TGTGCCAGCAGCCAAGCCGGGCCCGGCACCGGGGAGCTGTTTTTT
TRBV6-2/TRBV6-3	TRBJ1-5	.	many	CASSSSGSKQGNQPQHF	TGTGCCAGCAGTTCGTCCGGGAGCAAACAGGGCAATCAGCCCCAGCATTTT
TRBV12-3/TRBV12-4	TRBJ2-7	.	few	CASSLGGRTYEQYF	TGTGCCAGCAGTTTAGGAGGGAGAACCTACGAGCAGTACTTC
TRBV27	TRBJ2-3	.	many	CASSITTSPDTQYF	TGTGCCAGCAGCATAACCACTAGCCCAGATACGCAGTATTTT
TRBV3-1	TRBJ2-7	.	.	CASSLSYEQYF	TGTGCCAGCAGCCTCTCCTACGAGCAGTACTTC
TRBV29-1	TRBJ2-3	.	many	CSVAGADTQYF	TGCAGCGTTGCAGGGGCAGATACGCAGTATTTT
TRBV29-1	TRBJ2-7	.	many	CSVEDGTAYEQYF	TGCAGCGTTGAAGATGGGACCGCCTACGAGCAGTACTTC
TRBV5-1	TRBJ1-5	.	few	CASSSREGQPQHF	TGCGCCAGCAGCTCCAGGGAAGGTCAGCCCCAGCATTTT
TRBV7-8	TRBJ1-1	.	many	CASSPTPVDVEAFF	TGTGCCAGCAGCCCTACCCCCGTTGATGTTGAAGCTTTCTTT
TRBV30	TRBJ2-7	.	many	CAWSVPTLTGRYEQYF	TGTGCCTGGAGTGTCCCTACCCTTACAGGGCGCTACGAGCAGTACTTC
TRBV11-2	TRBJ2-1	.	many	CASSFRAEQFF	TGTGCCAGCAGCTTCAGGGCCGAGCAGTTCTTC
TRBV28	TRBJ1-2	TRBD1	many	CASRQGIGYGYTF	TGTGCCAGCCGACAGGGCATTGGGTATGGCTACACCTTC
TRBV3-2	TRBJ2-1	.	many	CASSQDWAGKPYNEQFF	TGTGCCAGCAGCCAAGACTGGGCGGGCAAGCCCTACAATGAGCAGTTCTTC
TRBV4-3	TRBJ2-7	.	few	CASSQYYQSDEQYF	TGCGCCAGCAGCCAATACTACCAGTCGGACGAGCAGTACTTC
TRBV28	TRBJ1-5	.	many	CASSHPEGYQPQHF	TGTGCCAGCAGCCATCCGGAGGGGTATCAGCCCCAGCATTTT
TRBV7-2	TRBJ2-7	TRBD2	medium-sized	CASSLVGGSSYEQYF	TGTGCCAGCAGCTTAGTTGGCGGGAGCTCCTACGAGCAGTACTTC
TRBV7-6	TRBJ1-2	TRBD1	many	CASSLVSDRDGYTF	TGTGCCAGCAGCTTAGTGTCGGACAGGGACGGCTACACCTTC
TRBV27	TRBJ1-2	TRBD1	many	CASSLEEPGQGYGYTF	TGTGCCAGCAGTTTAGAGGAGCCGGGACAGGGGTATGGCTACACCTTC
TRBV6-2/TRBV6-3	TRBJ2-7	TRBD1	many	CASSGGQGVSSYEQYF	TGTGCCAGCAGCGGGGGACAGGGGGTAAGCTCCTACGAGCAGTACTTC
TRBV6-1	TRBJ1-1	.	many	CASSELRASPVTEAFF	TGTGCCAGCAGTGAATTGCGCGCCTCCCCGGTAACTGAAGCTTTCTTT
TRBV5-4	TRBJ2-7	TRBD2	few	CASSLGLASSYEQYF	TGTGCCAGCAGCTTGGGACTAGCGAGCTCCTACGAGCAGTACTTC
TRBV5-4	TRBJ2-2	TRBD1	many	CASSVNRGRTGELFF	TGTGCCAGCAGCGTAAACAGGGGGCGAACCGGGGAGCTGTTTTTT
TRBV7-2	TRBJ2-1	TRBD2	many	CASSLRGRSLYNEQFF	TGTGCCAGCAGCTTACGCGGGAGGTCCCTCTACAATGAGCAGTTCTTC
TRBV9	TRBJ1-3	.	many	CASSFRDTDDTIYF	TGTGCCAGCAGCTTCCGGGACACGGACGACACCATATATTTT
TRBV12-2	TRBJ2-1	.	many	CASRLERQPRRDNEQFF	TGTGCAAGTCGCTTAGAACGACAACCAAGACGAGACAATGAGCAGTTCTTC
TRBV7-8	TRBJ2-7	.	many	CASSPDSNLLEQYF	TGTGCCAGCAGCCCGGACAGCAATCTCCTCGAGCAGTACTTC
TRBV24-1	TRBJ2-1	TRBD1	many	CATSDPTGSSYNEQFF	TGTGCCACCAGTGACCCGACAGGGAGCTCCTACAATGAGCAGTTCTTC
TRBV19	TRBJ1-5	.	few	CASRPGDYNQPQHF	TGTGCCAGTAGGCCAGGGGACTACAATCAGCCCCAGCATTTT
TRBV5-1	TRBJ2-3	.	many	CASSLGVAGLPADTQYF	TGCGCCAGCAGCTTGGGGGTCGCGGGGCTCCCCGCAGATACGCAGTATTTT
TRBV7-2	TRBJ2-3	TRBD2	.	CASSLGAGGLAGDTQYF	TGTGCCAGCAGCTTAGGAGCGGGTGGGCTAGCGGGGGATACGCAGTATTTT